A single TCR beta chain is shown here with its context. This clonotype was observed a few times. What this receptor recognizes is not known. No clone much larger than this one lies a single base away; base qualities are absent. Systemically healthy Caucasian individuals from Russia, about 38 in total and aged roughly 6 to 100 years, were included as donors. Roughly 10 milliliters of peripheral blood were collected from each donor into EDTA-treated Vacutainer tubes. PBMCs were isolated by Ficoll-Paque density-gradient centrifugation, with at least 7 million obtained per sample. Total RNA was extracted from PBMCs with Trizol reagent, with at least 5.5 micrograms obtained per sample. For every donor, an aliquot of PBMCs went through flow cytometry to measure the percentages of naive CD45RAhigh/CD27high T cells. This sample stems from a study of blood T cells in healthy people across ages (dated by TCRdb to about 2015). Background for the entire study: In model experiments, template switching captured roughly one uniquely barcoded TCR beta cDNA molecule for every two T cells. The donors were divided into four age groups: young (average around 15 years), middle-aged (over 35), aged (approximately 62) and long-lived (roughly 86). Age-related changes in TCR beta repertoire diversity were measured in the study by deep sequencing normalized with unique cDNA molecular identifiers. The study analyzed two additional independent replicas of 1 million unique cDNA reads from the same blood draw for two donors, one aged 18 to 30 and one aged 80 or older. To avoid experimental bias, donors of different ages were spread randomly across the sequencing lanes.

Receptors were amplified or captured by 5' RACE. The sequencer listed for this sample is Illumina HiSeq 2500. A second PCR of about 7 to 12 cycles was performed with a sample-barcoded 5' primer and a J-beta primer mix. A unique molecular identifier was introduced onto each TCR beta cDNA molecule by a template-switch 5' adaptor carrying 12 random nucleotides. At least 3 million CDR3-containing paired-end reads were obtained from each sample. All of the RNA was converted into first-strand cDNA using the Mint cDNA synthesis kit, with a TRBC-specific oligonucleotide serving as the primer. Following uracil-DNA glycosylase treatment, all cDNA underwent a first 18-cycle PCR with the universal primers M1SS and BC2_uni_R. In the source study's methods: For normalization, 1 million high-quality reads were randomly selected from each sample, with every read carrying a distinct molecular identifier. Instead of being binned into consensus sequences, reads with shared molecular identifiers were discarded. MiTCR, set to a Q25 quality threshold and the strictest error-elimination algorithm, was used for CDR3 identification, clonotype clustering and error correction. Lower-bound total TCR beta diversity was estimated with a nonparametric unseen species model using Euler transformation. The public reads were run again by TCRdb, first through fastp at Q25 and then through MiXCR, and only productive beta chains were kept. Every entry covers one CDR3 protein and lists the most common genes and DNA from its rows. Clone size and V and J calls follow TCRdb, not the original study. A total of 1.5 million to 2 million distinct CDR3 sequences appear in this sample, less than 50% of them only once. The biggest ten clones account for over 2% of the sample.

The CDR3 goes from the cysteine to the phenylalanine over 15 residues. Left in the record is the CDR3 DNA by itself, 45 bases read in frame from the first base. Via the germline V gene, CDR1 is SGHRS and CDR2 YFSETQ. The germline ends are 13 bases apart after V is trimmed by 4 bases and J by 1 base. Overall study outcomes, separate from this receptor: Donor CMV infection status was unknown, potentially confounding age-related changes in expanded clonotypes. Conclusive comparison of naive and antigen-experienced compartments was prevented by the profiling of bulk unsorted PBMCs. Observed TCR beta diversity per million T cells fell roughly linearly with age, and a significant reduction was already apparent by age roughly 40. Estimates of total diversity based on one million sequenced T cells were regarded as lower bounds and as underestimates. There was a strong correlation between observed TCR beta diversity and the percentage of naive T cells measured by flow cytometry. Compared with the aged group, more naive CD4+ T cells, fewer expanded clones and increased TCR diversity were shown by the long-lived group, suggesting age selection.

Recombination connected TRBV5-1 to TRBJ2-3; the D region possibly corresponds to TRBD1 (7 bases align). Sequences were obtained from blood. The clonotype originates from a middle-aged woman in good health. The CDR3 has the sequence CASSGGTARTDTQYF. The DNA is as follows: TGCGCCAGCAGCGGAGGGACAGCCCGCACAGATACGCAGTATTTT.